These 4 T cell receptor beta chains came from one sample sequenced in a study of blood T cells in healthy people across ages. Next came a second PCR, run for roughly 6 to 11 cycles, which used a sample-barcoded 5' primer along with a J-beta primer mix. TCRdb called the 5' RACE reads again in MiXCR, with one record for every CDR3 protein. Of 1.5 million to 2 million distinct CDR3 sequences detected, about 31% appear once; the ten largest clones hold approximately 11%. Sequencing was performed on blood. The receptors were sampled from a woman aged 25-40 years in good health.

This clonotype was counted only a few times. The chain employs TRBV12-3 or TRBV12-4 and TRBJ2-7; 7 positions agree with TRBD2. J lost 5 bases, V lost 3 bases, and 7 bases had no gene match. The CDR3 runs 14 residues. CDR3 nucleotide sequence: TGTGCCAGCAGTTTCTTGGCGGGAGCCGACGAGCAGTACTTC. Protein: CASSFLAGADEQYF.

J is TRBJ2-1 and V is TRBV6-6; D may be TRBD1 (5 bases). The ends were cut back, 5 bases at V and 7 bases at J, with 12 bases in the middle. This CDR3 is built from 13 residues. Germline-derived CDR1 and CDR2 are MNHNY and SVGAGI (reference sequence). CDR3 sequence reads: CASSNPTVNEQFF. The DNA of the CDR3 is TGTGCCAGCAGTAACCCGACAGTAAATGAGCAGTTCTTC.

This clonotype was counted a few times. The V gene is TRBV11-2, the J gene TRBJ2-7; TRBD2 aligns across 11 bases. From germline, CDR1 is SGHAT and CDR2 FQNNGV. J gave up 4 bases and V 4 bases, and 12 bases lay outside the gene matches. The CDR3 totals 17 residues. The CDR3 reads CASSSVAGGRGSYEQYF. DNA of the CDR3: TGTGCCAGCAGCTCGGTAGCGGGGGGGCGCGGAAGTTACGAGCAGTACTTC.

The J gene is TRBJ2-7, the V gene TRBV5-1; D remains unclear. From germline, CDR1 is SGHRS and CDR2 YFSETQ. The CDR3 sequence is 15 residues long. Trimming shortened V by 0 bases and J by 1 base, and 11 bases separated the two germline ends. The CDR3 loop reads CASSLAAAASYEQYF. DNA for the CDR3: TGCGCCAGCAGCTTGGCGGCCGCTGCTTCCTACGAGCAGTACTTC.